This TCR beta chain appears in the sequencing data of a study of tumor-infiltrating lymphocytes in localized non-small cell lung cancer. CDR1 is SNHLY, CDR2 FYNNEI, per germline. The CDR3 is made up of 11 amino acids. Trimming left V 7 bases short and J 4 bases short, with 7 bases between. Sequencing was performed with immunoSEQ multiplex PCR; in TCRdb, only in-frame clones are kept and a portion is missing. This table holds over 10,000 clones, over 65% found once. The chain employs TRBV2 and TRBJ1-2; D remains ambiguous. The sequence was collected from a human donor with non-small cell lung cancer. Material: lung tumor tissue. The CDR3, as DNA: TGTGCCAGCAACGCAGCCTATGGCTACACCTTC. Translated: CASNAAYGYTF.